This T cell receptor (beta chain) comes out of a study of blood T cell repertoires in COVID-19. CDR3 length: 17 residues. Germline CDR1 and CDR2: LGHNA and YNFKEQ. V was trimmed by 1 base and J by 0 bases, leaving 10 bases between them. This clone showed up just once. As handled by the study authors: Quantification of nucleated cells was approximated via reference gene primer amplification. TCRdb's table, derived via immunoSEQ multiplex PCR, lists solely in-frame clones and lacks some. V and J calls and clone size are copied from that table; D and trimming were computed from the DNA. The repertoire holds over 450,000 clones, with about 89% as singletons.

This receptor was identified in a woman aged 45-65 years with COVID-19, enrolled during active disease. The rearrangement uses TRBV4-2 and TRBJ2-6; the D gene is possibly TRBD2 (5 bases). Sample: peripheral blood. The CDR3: CASSQGRVLSGANVLTF. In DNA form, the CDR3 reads TGTGCCAGCAGCCAAGGGCGGGTGCTCTCTGGGGCCAACGTCCTGACTTTC.